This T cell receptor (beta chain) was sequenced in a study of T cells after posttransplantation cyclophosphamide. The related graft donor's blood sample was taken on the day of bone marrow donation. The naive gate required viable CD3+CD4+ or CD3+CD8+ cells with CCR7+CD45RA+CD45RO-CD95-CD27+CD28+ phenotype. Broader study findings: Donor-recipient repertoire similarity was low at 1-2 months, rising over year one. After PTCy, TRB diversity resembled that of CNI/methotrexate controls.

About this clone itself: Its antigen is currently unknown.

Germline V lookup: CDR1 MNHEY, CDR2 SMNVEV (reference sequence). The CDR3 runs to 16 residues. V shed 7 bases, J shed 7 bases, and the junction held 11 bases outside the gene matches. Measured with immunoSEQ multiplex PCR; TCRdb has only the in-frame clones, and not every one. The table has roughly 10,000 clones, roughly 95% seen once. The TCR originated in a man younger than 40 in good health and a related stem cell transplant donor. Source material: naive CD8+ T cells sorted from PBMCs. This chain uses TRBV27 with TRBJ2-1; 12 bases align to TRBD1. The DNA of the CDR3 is TGTGCCAGCACCTCCTGGGACAGGGGGCTTTTTAATGAGCAGTTCTTC. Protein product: CASTSWDRGLFNEQFF.